What follows are 23 T cell receptor beta chains derived from one specimen sequenced in a study of blood T cell repertoires in COVID-19. Measured with immunoSEQ multiplex PCR; TCRdb has only the in-frame clones, and not every one. The repertoire has around 57,000 clones, 90% of them found once; the top ten carry 3.9%. Input material: peripheral blood. These receptors all come from a man aged 50-60 years with acute or convalescent COVID-19.

V usage is TRBV11-2 and J usage is TRBJ2-3, with 8 bases identical to TRBD2. The CDR3 totals 17 residues. J was trimmed by 4 bases and V by 2 bases; bases with no gene match: 11. Looked up from germline, CDR1 is SGHAT and CDR2 is FQNNGV. The CDR3 region is CASSLISLGTRADTQYF. The CDR3 DNA reads TGTGCCAGCAGCTTAATTTCGCTTGGGACTAGGGCAGATACGCAGTATTTT.

V and J are TRBV2 and TRBJ2-7; 10 bases match TRBD1. The trim removed 2 bases at V and 4 bases at J, leaving 8 bases unmatched. Per the germline V gene, CDR1 is SNHLY and CDR2 is FYNNEI. CDR3 length: 16 residues. CDR3 nucleotides: TGTGCCAGCAGTGAACCTTTGACAGGGGGCGAGTACGAGCAGTACTTC. Protein: CASSEPLTGGEYEQYF.

The genes are TRBV6-5 and TRBJ2-1; D perhaps matches TRBD2 (5 bases). The CDR3 has 16 residues. The germline V and J ends were trimmed by 2 bases and 3 bases, with 14 bases remaining between them. The germline V gene encodes CDR1 MNHEY and CDR2 SVGAGI. In DNA form, the CDR3 reads TGTGCCAGCAGTTACGTAGGACTTCATGGCTACAATGAGCAGTTCTTC. Protein: CASSYVGLHGYNEQFF.

V is TRBV19 and J is TRBJ1-4; D unclear. V was shortened by 3 bases and J by 7 bases, with 6 bases between the two germline ends. Germline CDR1 is LNHDA and CDR2 is SQIVND (reference sequence). The CDR3 loop spans 12 amino acids. In DNA, the CDR3 is TGTGCCAGTAGTATTGGAGGTGAAAAACTGTTTTTT. Translation: CASSIGGEKLFF.

The chain links TRBV18 to TRBJ1-1, with 8 bases aligning to TRBD1. CDR3 length equals 14 residues. The germline V gene has CDR1 KGHSH and CDR2 LQKENI. V gave up 7 bases and J gave up 3 bases; unmatched junction bases: 7. CDR3 bases: TGTGCCAGCTTCAGGGGGCGCGTCTACACTGAAGCTTTCTTT. Protein product: CASFRGRVYTEAFF.

The rearrangement joins TRBV19 to TRBJ2-5; TRBD1 aligns across 9 bases. The length of the CDR3 is 14 residues. CDR1 and CDR2 from the germline V gene are LNHDA and SQIVND (reference sequence). Trimming at V came to 7 bases and at J to 2 bases, leaving 5 bases not matched to a gene. CDR3 in amino acids: CASNKGTGQETQYF. CDR3 in DNA: TGTGCCAGTAATAAAGGGACAGGGCAAGAGACCCAGTACTTC.

This chain uses TRBV7-6 with TRBJ2-3; 7 bases align to TRBD1. From germline, CDR1 is SGHVS and CDR2 FNYEAQ. The CDR3 has 16 residues. After removal of 0 bases from V and 3 bases from J, the junction contained 6 bases not matched to a gene. The CDR3 reads CASSLADRQGTDTQYF. CDR3 sequence (DNA): TGTGCCAGCAGCTTAGCGGATCGACAGGGAACAGATACGCAGTATTTT.

The V call is TRBV5-1, the J call TRBJ1-1; no definite D call. The CDR3 consists of 14 residues. V was trimmed by 0 bases and J by 6 bases, leaving 12 bases between them. Germline V gene data show CDR1 as SGHRS and CDR2 as YFSETQ. In DNA form, the CDR3 reads TGCGCCAGCAGCTTGGGACAATCTATCTCTGAAGCTTTCTTT. Protein: CASSLGQSISEAFF.

This chain joins TRBV5-5 and TRBJ1-1; unclear D gene. The V and J ends lost 2 bases and 6 bases respectively, with 17 bases between them. CDR3 length: 15 residues. The germline CDR1 and CDR2 sequences are SGHKS and YYEKEE (reference sequence). This CDR3 reads CASSFAGNLDSEAFF. The CDR3 DNA sequence: TGTGCCAGCAGCTTCGCCGGGAATCTGGATTCTGAAGCTTTCTTT.

The genes are TRBV18 and TRBJ1-5, with TRBD1 matching 9 bases. The germline V gene encodes CDR1 KGHSH and CDR2 LQKENI. Trimming at V came to 5 bases and at J to 4 bases, leaving 3 bases not matched to a gene. The CDR3 extends over 14 amino acids. In DNA, the CDR3 is TGTGCCAGCTCAGCCGGGACAGGGAATCAGCCCCAGCATTTT. Its translation is CASSAGTGNQPQHF.

The CDR3 spells CASSLERGEAGNTIYF. The CDR3 DNA sequence: TGTGCCAGCAGCTTAGAGCGGGGCGAAGCTGGAAACACCATATATTTT. The rearrangement links TRBV7-6 to TRBJ1-3; D may be TRBD1 (5 bases). This CDR3 has 16 residues. With 1 base removed from V and 2 bases from J, the gap between germline ends came to 12 bases. Germline values: CDR1 SGHVS, CDR2 FNYEAQ.

The chain employs TRBV7-9 and TRBJ2-1, with D possibly matching TRBD1 (5 bases). The CDR3 has 15 residues. Germline V CDR1 and CDR2: SEHNR, FQNEAQ (reference sequence). Between the trimmed V and J ends, which lost 5 bases and 4 bases, there was a span of 15 bases. CDR3 in DNA: TGTGCCAGCAGCGAGCAGGGCCTACTTTACAATGAGCAGTTCTTC. Translated: CASSEQGLLYNEQFF. Complete variable domain (other parts from reference TRBV7-9 and TRBJ2-1): DTGVSQNPRHKITKRGQNVTFRCDPISEHNRLYWYRQTLGQGPEFLTYFQNEAQLEKSRLLSDRFSAERPKGSFSTLEIQRTEQGDSAMYLCASSEQGLLYNEQFFGPGTRLTVL.

Here the CDR3 reads CASSVGLAGSYNEQFF. CDR3 in DNA: TGTGCCAGCAGTGTGGGACTAGCGGGTTCCTACAATGAGCAGTTCTTC. The chain links TRBV6-1 to TRBJ2-1, with TRBD2 matching 12 bases. V shed 4 bases, J shed 1 base, and the junction held 2 bases outside the gene matches. The CDR3 spans 16 residues. Germline assignment: CDR1 MNHNS and CDR2 SASEGT.

This chain joins TRBV6-6 and TRBJ1-6, with D perhaps TRBD1 (5 bases). Germline V lookup: CDR1 MNHNY, CDR2 SVGAGI (reference sequence). The CDR3 sequence is 14 residues long. Trimming removed 2 bases at V and 7 bases at J, with 9 bases between. CDR3 residues: CASSYRGRNSPLHF. The CDR3 region has the DNA TGTGCCAGCAGTTACAGGGGAAGAAATTCACCCCTCCACTTT.

This clone occurred a few times. This rearrangement joins TRBV12-3 or TRBV12-4 to TRBJ1-2; 10 positions agree with TRBD1. The CDR3 extends over 13 amino acids. J lost 7 bases, V lost 6 bases, and 5 bases had no gene match. CDR3 DNA sequence: TGTGCCAGCAGGGGGGACAGGGGAGTTGGCTACACCTTC. Translated, it gives CASRGDRGVGYTF.

The V gene is TRBV3-1 (or the pseudogene TRBV3-2), the J gene TRBJ2-1, with 7 bases aligning to TRBD1. Germline V lookup: CDR1 LGHDT, CDR2 YNNKEL (reference sequence). The ends lost 0 bases at V and 5 bases at J; junction bases unmatched: 4. The CDR3 loop spans 15 amino acids. The CDR3 is CASSQDRGSNNEQFF. In DNA, the CDR3 is TGTGCCAGCAGCCAAGACAGGGGGTCCAACAATGAGCAGTTCTTC.

The V and J genes are TRBV5-4 and TRBJ2-7; no definite D call. The CDR3 sequence is 11 residues long. Germline CDR1 is SGHNT and CDR2 is YYREEE (reference sequence). V dropped 0 bases and J dropped 6 bases, with 4 bases sitting between them. This chain's CDR3 is CASSLVGEQYF. The CDR3 bases are TGTGCCAGCAGCTTGGTCGGCGAGCAGTACTTC.

The chain joins TRBV4-3 to TRBJ2-7; D ambiguous. In germline, CDR1 is LGHNA, CDR2 YSLEER. The V end lost 1 base, the J end lost 0 bases, and 7 bases lay between the germline ends. The CDR3 is 14 residues long. CDR3 nucleotides: TGCGCCAGCAGCCAAGGGCGGAGCTCCTACGAGCAGTACTTC. Its protein product is CASSQGRSSYEQYF.

This chain links TRBV29-1 with TRBJ1-2; 10 nucleotides align to TRBD1. CDR1 is SQVTM and CDR2 is ANQGSEA in the germline V gene. J was trimmed by 4 bases and V by 0 bases; bases with no gene match: 17. The CDR3 extends over 19 amino acids. The CDR3 coding sequence is TGCAGCGTTGAAGATGCGGGACAGGGGTCCCGCTCCACGGGCTATGGCTACACCTTC. Translation: CSVEDAGQGSRSTGYGYTF.

The chain employs TRBV6-5 and TRBJ1-1; D is unresolved. The CDR3 extends over 15 amino acids. Trimming took off 2 bases at V and 1 base at J, with 11 bases between the two ends. The germline V gene has CDR1 MNHEY and CDR2 SVGAGI. The CDR3 here is CASSYANGGNTEAFF. Here the CDR3 DNA reads TGTGCCAGCAGTTACGCGAACGGCGGGAACACTGAAGCTTTCTTT.

The rearrangement uses TRBV5-1 and TRBJ1-1, with TRBD1 matching over 7 bases. The CDR3 has 15 amino acids. The J segment lost 3 bases and the V segment lost 4 bases, leaving 9 bases of the junction unmatched. Germline V gene lookup returns CDR1 SGHRS and CDR2 YFSETQ. CDR3 amino acids: CASSGQQGWYTEAFF. CDR3 DNA: TGCGCCAGCAGCGGACAACAGGGGTGGTACACTGAAGCTTTCTTT. Full variable domain (rest looked up from reference TRBV5-1 and TRBJ1-1): KAGVTQTPRYLIKTRGQQVTLSCSPISGHRSVSWYQQTPGQGLQFLFEYFSETQRNKGNFPGRFSGRQFSNSRSEMNVSTLELGDSALYLCASSGQQGWYTEAFFGQGTRLTVV.

V is TRBV11-2 and J is TRBJ2-5; 10 bases match TRBD2. V was clipped by 5 bases and J by 5 bases; unmatched bases: 14. CDR3 length: 17 residues. The germline V gene encodes CDR1 SGHAT and CDR2 FQNNGV. The DNA of the CDR3 is TGTGCCAGCAGCCTCCAAGGGACTAGCGCGGGGCGGGAGACCCAGTACTTC. This encodes CASSLQGTSAGRETQYF.

This chain connects TRBV6-4 to TRBJ2-2; 10 bases fit TRBD2. The CDR3 length is 15 residues. The germline V gene encodes CDR1 MRHNA and CDR2 SNTAGT. Trimming removed 3 bases from V and 3 bases from J; junction bases left unmatched: 1. Here the CDR3 reads CASSEAGGHTGELFF. The CDR3 DNA reads as TGTGCCAGCAGTGAAGCGGGAGGGCACACCGGGGAGCTGTTTTTT.